Sequencing of this TCR beta chain was carried out in a study of T cell repertoires in cytomegalovirus infection. Study results and caveats: In two of eight donors, the top clonotype was HLA-C-restricted CMV-specific.

The CDR3 length is 16 residues. With V trimmed by 5 bases and J by 6 bases, 9 bases remained unmatched. The germline V gene encodes CDR1 SEHNR and CDR2 FQNEAQ (reference sequence). About this clonotype: The antigen is undetermined.

MiXCR, run by TCRdb on the reads, gives a single entry per CDR3 protein. The data contain approximately 730,000 distinct CDR3 sequences, 25% to 30% of them singletons. Sequencing was performed on cultured CD8+ T cells from PBMCs, taken from culture after CMV antigen stimulation. The chain joins TRBV7-9 to TRBJ1-5, with 11 nucleotides matching TRBD1. This TCR was recovered from a human donor in good health (CMV status not recorded). Some clones in this sample may be carry-over from other donors' samples. The CDR3: CASSGDRGRGIQPQHF. The CDR3 nucleotides read TGTGCCAGCAGCGGGGACAGGGGGAGGGGTATTCAGCCCCAGCATTTT.